These T cell receptor beta chains were read from a single sample in a study of blood T cell repertoires in COVID-19. Generated by immunoSEQ multiplex PCR, the TCRdb table keeps only in-frame clones and is missing some. The sample carries about 240,000 clones, about 88% recorded once. Sequencing input: peripheral blood. The origin of the receptors is a woman between 65 and 79 years old with active or convalescent COVID-19. Both conserved end residues are part of each CDR3. The D gene is left open where the match is weak. Clone size is not always given. Where it is, it says once, few, many or a class for expanded clones.

j_call v_call clone_size d_call cdr3_nt cdr3_aa
TRBJ2-7 TRBV4-3 once TRBD2 TGCGCCAGCAGCCAAGATACCAGCGGGGCCTCCTCCTACGAGCAGTACTTC CASSQDTSGASSYEQYF
TRBJ2-5 TRBV9 once . TGTGCCAGCAGCGTAGTGGAGGTGGGGACCCAGTACTTC CASSVVEVGTQYF
TRBJ2-3 TRBV6-5 . . TGTGCCAGCAGCTTAAACTCGGATACGCAGTATTTT CASSLNSDTQYF
TRBJ2-2 TRBV5-4 . TRBD1 TGTGCCAGCAGCCGCCCGACAGGGGAGACCGGGGAGCTGTTTTTT CASSRPTGETGELFF
TRBJ1-1 TRBV12-5 . . TGTGCTAGTGACGAATACGGTGAAGCTTTCTTT CASDEYGEAFF
TRBJ1-2 TRBV5-1 . . TGCGCCAGCAGCTTCGGACAGTCTGGCTACACCTTC CASSFGQSGYTF
TRBJ1-5 TRBV19 once . TGTGCCAGTACCCCTGGACAGATATATCAGCCCCAGCATTTT CASTPGQIYQPQHF
TRBJ1-1 TRBV2 . TRBD1 TGTGCCAGCAGTCAGCAGACAGGGGCGGCTGAAGCTTTCTTT CASSQQTGAAEAFF
TRBJ1-2 TRBV9 . . TGTGCCAGCAGCGTAGCGGCAGGGCGTGAGGGCTACACCTTC CASSVAAGREGYTF
TRBJ2-1 TRBV9 . TRBD2 TGTGCCAGCAGCTCTAGCGGGGTGACCTCCTACAATGAGCAGTTCTTC CASSSSGVTSYNEQFF
TRBJ1-4 TRBV10-3 . . TGTGCCATCAGTGACAGGGAGGGTGAAAAACTGTTTTTT CAISDREGEKLFF
TRBJ1-1 TRBV19 . TRBD1 TGTGCCAGTAGTGGCGACAGGGGGCCGGAGACTGAAGCTTTCTTT CASSGDRGPETEAFF
TRBJ2-7 TRBV19 . TRBD2 TGTGCCAGTAGTACCGGGGGGGCCATAGTCCACGAGCAGTACTTC CASSTGGAIVHEQYF
TRBJ2-5 TRBV29-1 . TRBD1 TGCAGCGTTGTGTTAGGGGGCGAGGAGACCCAGTACTTC CSVVLGGEETQYF
TRBJ2-2 TRBV7-3 . . TGTGCCAGCAGCTTAACGGCGGGGTCCGGGGAGCTGTTTTTT CASSLTAGSGELFF
TRBJ2-4 TRBV14 once . TGTGCCAGCAGCCACCAGGGTGACAAAAACATTCAGTACTTC CASSHQGDKNIQYF
TRBJ2-7 TRBV27 . TRBD1 TGTGCCAGCAGTTTTCGGGACAGGGGTAACGAGCAGTACTTC CASSFRDRGNEQYF
TRBJ2-7 TRBV19 . . TGTGCCAGTAGTATAGCTGGGGGCGGACATAACTACGAGCAGTACTTC CASSIAGGGHNYEQYF
TRBJ1-5 TRBV15 . . TGTGCCACCAGCAGGCGAGGGGGGGGGAGCGATCAGCCCCAGCATTTT CATSRRGGGSDQPQHF
TRBJ1-2 TRBV5-1 . . TGCGCCAGCAGGTCGGCTAACTATGGCTACACCTTC CASRSANYGYTF
TRBJ1-5 TRBV19 . . TGTGCCAGTAGTTTTGGGAGTCAGCCCCAGCATTTT CASSFGSQPQHF
TRBJ2-7 TRBV7-2 . TRBD2 TGTGCCAGCAGCACCCGGGGGGGGGCCAAAGGGGACGAGCAGTACTTC CASSTRGGAKGDEQYF
TRBJ2-7 TRBV19 . . TGTGCCAGTAGTATCCGGTCAGGTGCCTCCTACGAGCAGTACTTC CASSIRSGASYEQYF
TRBJ1-2 TRBV5-1 . TRBD1 TGCGCCAGCAGCCCCGGACAGGGATCTGGCTACACCTTC CASSPGQGSGYTF
TRBJ2-1 TRBV29-1 . . TGCAGCGTCTCCACACAGAGCTCCTACAATGAGCAGTTCTTC CSVSTQSSYNEQFF
TRBJ1-2 TRBV6-4 . . TGTGCCAGCAGCGGTGGCTACACCTTC CASSGGYTF
TRBJ1-3 TRBV27 . . TGTGCCAGCAGTACCCGACAGTTAAACACCATATATTTT CASSTRQLNTIYF
TRBJ1-1 TRBV28 . TRBD1 TGTGCCAGCAGTCCCGGGACAAGGGGGCCTGAAGCTTTCTTT CASSPGTRGPEAFF
TRBJ1-1 TRBV11-2 . . TGTGCCAGCAGCTTATCCCGGAACACTGAAGCTTTCTTT CASSLSRNTEAFF
TRBJ2-1 TRBV27 . . TGTGCCAGCAGTCACAGTAGGAATGAGCAGTTCTTC CASSHSRNEQFF
TRBJ1-6 TRBV6-6 . . TGTGCCATCGCTGGGAGCTCCTATAATTCACCCCTCCACTTT CAIAGSSYNSPLHF
TRBJ2-7 TRBV7-2 . . TGTGCCAGCAGCGCCCAGGGGGGACAGCACGAGCAGTACTTC CASSAQGGQHEQYF
TRBJ1-4 TRBV9 few . TGTGCCAGCAGCGTAGGTCGAGTGGGGAGTGAAAAACTGTTTTTT CASSVGRVGSEKLFF
TRBJ2-3 TRBV7-2 . TRBD1 TGTGCCAGCAGCCGGTGGGGGCAGGGGGCGCGGGGCACAGATACGCAGTATTTT CASSRWGQGARGTDTQYF
TRBJ1-1 TRBV6-5 . . TGTGCCAGCAGTTATGAAGGCAGGGGGAACACTGAAGCTTTCTTT CASSYEGRGNTEAFF
TRBJ1-1 TRBV10-3 . . TGTGCCATCTCACCCAGGGACATGAACACTGAAGCTTTCTTT CAISPRDMNTEAFF
TRBJ2-7 TRBV6-5 . TRBD1 TGTGCCAGCAGACAGGGGGCCTACGAGCAGTACTTC CASRQGAYEQYF
TRBJ1-2 TRBV3-1/TRBV3-2 few TRBD1 TGTGCCAGCAGCCGCGACAGGGCTAACTATGGCTACACCTTC CASSRDRANYGYTF
TRBJ2-1 TRBV5-4 . . TGTGCCAGCACCCTAAGGCTACAGAACAATGAGCAGTTCTTC CASTLRLQNNEQFF
TRBJ2-4 TRBV6-5 . TRBD1 TGTGCCAGCAGCGGCGACAGGGTCGCCAAAAACATTCAGTACTTC CASSGDRVAKNIQYF
TRBJ1-4 TRBV2 few . TGTGCCAGCAGTGAGGGGGCCCTGGATGAAAAACTGTTTTTT CASSEGALDEKLFF
TRBJ2-3 TRBV3-1/TRBV3-2 . . TGTGCCAGCAGCCAAGATTACTTTAGCACAGATACGCAGTATTTT CASSQDYFSTDTQYF
TRBJ1-5 TRBV18 few . TGTGCCAGCTCACCTCCGGCGGACAGTCGCAATCAGCCCCAGCATTTT CASSPPADSRNQPQHF
TRBJ1-2 TRBV2 . . TGTGCCAGCAGTGAAGCGGTGACAGGAGGTCTTCTCTATGGCTACACCTTC CASSEAVTGGLLYGYTF
TRBJ1-4 TRBV6-2/TRBV6-3 . . TGTGCCAGCAGTCCAGCAGGGAACCCTAATGAAAAACTGTTTTTT CASSPAGNPNEKLFF
TRBJ2-1 TRBV2 . TRBD2 TGTGCCAGCAGTGATCATCAGAGCGGGGGGAGCGGTGAGCAGTTCTTC CASSDHQSGGSGEQFF